The 31 T cell receptor beta chains reported below all come from one sample, sequenced in a study of early T cells in non-severe SARS-CoV-2 infection. TCRdb reprocessed the 5' RACE reads via MiXCR and lists one record per CDR3 protein. The table records about 36,000 distinct CDR3 sequences, around 6.5% of them present only once. The sequenced sample was whole blood, obtained at baseline. Receptor source: an adult who was a healthcare worker with PCR-confirmed SARS-CoV-2 infection or an uninfected control (not recorded which).

This clonotype was observed a few times. The rearrangement uses TRBV12-3 or TRBV12-4 and TRBJ2-2; unclear D gene. V gave up 3 bases and J gave up 8 bases, with 13 bases separating them. The length of the CDR3 is 14 residues. CDR3 amino acids: CASSFLVERGELFF. The CDR3 nucleotides are TGTGCCAGCAGTTTCCTAGTAGAGAGGGGGGAGCTGTTTTTT.

In its sample, this clonotype was seen a few times. This rearrangement joins TRBV3-1 to TRBJ2-7; D not certain. V shed 3 bases and J shed 6 bases, with 6 bases lying between them. The germline gives CDR1 LGHDT, CDR2 YNNKEL (reference sequence). The CDR3 has 11 residues. In DNA form, the CDR3 reads TGTGCCAGCAGCCAGTTGACCGAGCAGTACTTC. This translates into CASSQLTEQYF.

This clonotype came up many times. J is TRBJ2-2 and V is TRBV5-6, with 10 bases aligning to TRBD2. V lost 6 bases to trimming and J lost 5 bases; unmatched junction nucleotides: 7. Germline V CDR1 and CDR2: SGHDT, YYEEEE. This CDR3 contains 15 residues. The CDR3 sequence is CASTTLAGVTGELFF. CDR3 nucleotides: TGTGCCAGCACGACTCTAGCGGGAGTAACCGGGGAGCTGTTTTTT.

Here the CDR3 reads CAISSGTGVNTEAFF. CDR3 DNA sequence: TGTGCCATCAGTTCCGGGACAGGGGTCAACACTGAAGCTTTCTTT. The rearrangement uses TRBV10-3 and TRBJ1-1, with TRBD1 matching 10 bases. V lost 5 bases and J lost 2; bases outside the gene matches: 5. This CDR3 contains 15 residues. Germline CDR1 and CDR2: ENHRY and SYGVKD.

This clonotype was picked up many times. This chain links TRBV7-3 with TRBJ2-7, with D perhaps assigned TRBD1 or TRBD2 (6 bases each). V lost 1 base and J lost 5, with 15 bases in between. Germline lookup yields CDR1 SGHTA and CDR2 FQGTGA. The CDR3 has 15 amino acids. CDR3 sequence reads: CASSLNPGEVHEQYF. DNA of the CDR3: TGTGCCAGCAGCTTAAACCCAGGGGAGGTCCACGAGCAGTACTTC.

The chain links TRBV28 to TRBJ1-1, with a weak D call TRBD1 (6 bases). Germline CDR1 is MDHEN and CDR2 is SYDVKM. Trimming took 10 bases from V and 1 from J, leaving 19 bases between them. The CDR3 sequence is 15 residues long. The CDR3: CATLSTGTWNTEAFF. CDR3 in DNA: TGTGCCACCCTGTCCACAGGGACATGGAACACTGAAGCTTTCTTT.

This clonotype was observed at least ten times. The CDR3 protein is CASSPTSYEQYF. CDR3 sequence (DNA): TGTGCCAGCAGCCCCACCTCCTACGAGCAGTACTTC. The J gene is TRBJ2-7, the V gene TRBV12-3 or TRBV12-4; no reliable D call. The CDR3 runs to 12 residues. The V end lost 6 bases, the J end lost 0 bases, and 6 bases lay between the germline ends.

This clonotype has only a few counts. The chain uses TRBV10-3 and TRBJ2-3; weak D call: TRBD2 (6 bases). Germline assignment: CDR1 ENHRY and CDR2 SYGVKD. This CDR3 has 18 amino acids. The V end was cut by 3 bases, the J end by 1 base, with 20 bases between. For the CDR3, the DNA is TGTGCCATCAGTGATATGACGTTTAGCGGCCCGCGCACAGATACGCAGTATTTT. Translating gives CAISDMTFSGPRTDTQYF.

This clonotype was seen only a few times. The rearrangement joins TRBV6-2 or TRBV6-3 to TRBJ2-1; TRBD2 matches 7 bases. V shed 6 bases, J shed 4 bases, and the junction held 9 bases outside the gene matches. This CDR3 has 15 amino acids. CDR1 and CDR2 (germline): MNHEY, SVGEGT. The CDR3 nucleotides are TGTGCCAGCAGCCAACTAGCGAACATTTACAATGAGCAGTTCTTC. This codes for CASSQLANIYNEQFF.

This clonotype was counted at least ten times. The chain is built from TRBV6-6 and TRBJ2-3; D is tentatively TRBD1 or TRBD2 (6 bases each). The CDR3 covers 17 residues. V was trimmed by 6 bases and J by 5 bases, leaving 24 bases between them. In germline, CDR1 is MNHNY, CDR2 SVGAGI (reference sequence). CDR3 sequence: CASSRYPERGRIDTQYF. In nucleotides, the CDR3 is TGTGCCAGCAGCCGTTACCCTGAGAGGGGGAGGATAGATACGCAGTATTTT.

This clonotype was detected a few times. The V and J genes are TRBV7-8 and TRBJ1-5; 7 positions agree with TRBD1. With V trimmed by 2 bases and J by 6 bases, 7 bases remained unmatched. The CDR3 covers 15 residues. Looked up from germline, CDR1 is SGHVS and CDR2 is FQNEAQ. CDR3 residues: CASSLRQGPSQPQHF. DNA for the CDR3: TGTGCCAGCAGCTTAAGACAGGGACCCAGTCAGCCCCAGCATTTT.

The V gene is TRBV28, the J gene TRBJ2-3; 10 bases are a match to TRBD1. The germline CDR1 and CDR2 sequences are MDHEN and SYDVKM. The CDR3 totals 17 residues. The V and J ends lost 7 bases and 5 bases, in that order; junction bases with no gene match: 15. The DNA of the CDR3 is TGTGCCAGCAAGGATCGTCTGAGGACAGGGGGGGGAGATACGCAGTATTTT. This codes for CASKDRLRTGGGDTQYF.

The genes are TRBV19 and TRBJ2-7; D may correspond to TRBD1 or TRBD2 (5 bases each). V shed 5 bases and J shed 3 bases, with 11 bases lying between them. Germline values: CDR1 LNHDA, CDR2 SQIVND (reference sequence). The CDR3 consists of 13 residues. CDR3 loop: CASSPRDHYEQYF. The CDR3, as DNA: TGTGCCAGTAGTCCCCGGGACCACTACGAGCAGTACTTC.

Details on this clonotype: A far larger clone is only one base removed, so a read error is likely. The chain links TRBV5-6 to TRBJ2-2; D remains ambiguous. Germline lookup yields CDR1 SGHDT and CDR2 YYEEEE. This CDR3 region has 11 residues. CDR3 in amino acids: CVSSFTGELFF. In DNA form, the CDR3 reads TGTGTCAGCAGCTTCACCGGGGAGCTGTTTTTT.

There are many counts of this clonotype. The chain is built from TRBV19 and TRBJ2-1; 10 bases are a match to TRBD2. The CDR3 totals 14 residues. V was pared by 6 bases and J by 9 bases, with 8 bases of the junction left unmatched. Germline V gives CDR1 LNHDA, CDR2 SQIVND (reference sequence). The CDR3 reads CASRMVAGGGEQFF. The DNA for the CDR3 is TGTGCCAGTAGGATGGTAGCGGGAGGTGGTGAGCAGTTCTTC.

This clonotype occurred many times. The V call is TRBV28, the J call TRBJ2-4; TRBD1 might be the D (6 bases). This CDR3 contains 15 residues. Germline values: CDR1 MDHEN, CDR2 SYDVKM. With 5 bases removed from V and 6 bases from J, the gap between germline ends came to 17 bases. This CDR3 is CASSLGQIRRNIQYF. The CDR3 coding sequence is TGTGCCAGCAGTCTCGGACAGATTAGACGAAACATTCAGTACTTC.

This clonotype was seen a few times. The V and J genes are TRBV5-6 and TRBJ2-6; unclear D gene. Germline V gene sequence: CDR1 SGHDT, CDR2 YYEEEE. This CDR3 comprises 14 residues. Trimming stripped 3 bases from V and 1 base from J, with 5 bases between. CDR3 in DNA: TGTGCCAGCAGCTGGGTATCTGGGGCCAACGTCCTGACTTTC. It translates to CASSWVSGANVLTF. Supplemented by reference TRBV5-6 and TRBJ2-6, the full variable domain reads DAGVTQSPTHLIKTRGQQVTLRCSPKSGHDTVSWYQQALGQGPQFIFQYYEEEERQRGNFPDRFSGHQFPNYSSELNVNALLLGDSALYLCASSWVSGANVLTFGAGSRLTVL.

This chain links TRBV6-5 with TRBJ1-1; D gene unclear. This CDR3 is built from 14 residues. Germline CDR1 reads MNHEY; CDR2 reads SVGAGI. Deletions cut 0 bases from V and 4 bases from J, with 9 bases between. The CDR3 is CASSYSYRTTEAFF. The DNA of the CDR3 is TGTGCCAGCAGTTACTCCTATCGAACCACTGAAGCTTTCTTT.

This clonotype was counted at least ten times. V gene TRBV29-1 combines with J gene TRBJ2-7; D remains unclear. V shed 5 bases and J shed 7 bases, with 12 bases lying between them. Germline lookup yields CDR1 SQVTM and CDR2 ANQGSEA. The CDR3 is made up of 11 amino acids. The CDR3 DNA follows: TGCAGCGTTTTCACACAGTGGGAGCAGTACTTC. This translates into CSVFTQWEQYF.

Remarks on this clonotype: A much larger clone sits a single nucleotide away, making a read error possible. This sequence joins TRBV28 and TRBJ2-3; 16 nucleotides align to TRBD2. This CDR3 is built from 18 residues. Germline V gene data show CDR1 as MDHEN and CDR2 as SYDVKM. The CDR3 loop reads CAGSLLGTSGRAPDTQYF. CDR3 DNA sequence: TGTGCCGGCAGTTTATTGGGGACTAGCGGGAGGGCCCCAGATACGCAGTATTTT.

There are many counts of this clonotype. The chain couples TRBV6-1 to TRBJ2-3; perhaps TRBD1 as D (5 bases). This CDR3 is built from 15 residues. The V gene lost 0 bases and the J gene lost 2 bases, with 9 bases spanning the gap. Germline CDR1 is MNHNS and CDR2 is SASEGT. DNA of the CDR3: TGTGCCAGCAGTGAAGCCAAGGGGTACACAGATACGCAGTATTTT. Amino acid sequence: CASSEAKGYTDTQYF.

At least ten counts were recorded for this clonotype. The chain is built from TRBV28 and TRBJ2-4; D might be TRBD1 or TRBD2, each matching 6 bases. CDR1 MDHEN and CDR2 SYDVKM come from the germline V gene. The CDR3 sequence is 22 residues long. The germline V and J ends were trimmed by 1 base and 1 base, with 29 bases remaining between them. The CDR3 loop is CASSLFLGSREEGGRAKNIQYF. CDR3 coding DNA: TGTGCCAGCAGTTTATTTCTAGGAAGCAGGGAAGAGGGGGGAAGGGCCAAAAACATTCAGTACTTC.

Ten or more counts support this clonotype. The rearrangement joins TRBV30 to TRBJ1-2, with D perhaps matching TRBD1 (5 bases). V was cut by 3 bases and J by 8 bases, with 16 bases left in between. Looked up from germline, CDR1 is GTSNPN and CDR2 is SVGIG (reference sequence). CDR3 length: 13 residues. Here the CDR3 reads CAWRMGELKGYTF. In nucleotides, the CDR3 is TGTGCCTGGAGGATGGGGGAGTTGAAGGGCTACACCTTC.

This clonotype is hyperexpanded (1% or more) by share. This sequence joins TRBV19 and TRBJ2-5; possibly TRBD1 for D (6 bases). This CDR3 has 15 residues. Germline lookup yields CDR1 LNHDA and CDR2 SQIVND (reference sequence). V lost 5 bases and J 2 bases, leaving 15 bases between the germline ends. CDR3 bases: TGTGCCAGTAGTGGTGGGTCAGGACAGCAAGAGACCCAGTACTTC. Translating gives CASSGGSGQQETQYF.

The sample holds a few counts of this clonotype. This clone may be a read error of a much larger clone one base away. The CDR3 ends on some other residue instead of the conserved phenylalanine or tryptophan, so this is likely a read error. V usage is TRBV7-9 and J usage is TRBJ2-7; D gene ambiguous. Germline CDR1 is SEHNR and CDR2 is FQNEAQ (reference sequence). V was shortened by 1 base and J by 3 bases, with 7 bases between the two germline ends. The CDR3 runs to 13 residues. In nucleotides, the CDR3 is TGTGCCAGCAGCTTAGAAAGTAGCTACGAGCAGTACTCC. Protein: CASSLESSYEQYS.

This clonotype came up many times. This chain uses TRBV10-3 with TRBJ1-1; no definite D call. In germline, CDR1 is ENHRY, CDR2 SYGVKD. CDR3 length: 12 amino acids. Between the trimmed V and J ends, which lost 2 bases and 6 bases, there was a span of 7 bases. The CDR3 DNA is TGTGCCATCAGTGAGACCAGTGCTGAAGCTTTCTTT. Protein sequence: CAISETSAEAFF.

The J gene is TRBJ1-5, the V gene TRBV2; D possibly corresponds to TRBD1 (6 bases). Germline V gene lookup returns CDR1 SNHLY and CDR2 FYNNEI. This CDR3 has 14 residues. V was trimmed by 4 bases and J by 7 bases, leaving 14 bases between them. The CDR3 DNA reads TGTGCCAGCAGTGTACAGGGCTGGGACCAGCCCCAGCATTTT. Protein: CASSVQGWDQPQHF. Full variable domain (missing parts from reference TRBV2 and TRBJ1-5): EPEVTQTPSHQVTQMGQEVILRCVPISNHLYFYWYRQILGQKVEFLVSFYNNEISEKSEIFDDQFSVERPDGSNFTLKIRSTKLEDSAMYFCASSVQGWDQPQHFGDGTRLSIL.

Many counts were recorded for this clonotype. The chain joins TRBV25-1 to TRBJ1-5, with 8 bases identical to TRBD1. Germline CDR1 and CDR2: MGHDK and SYGVNS. The CDR3 covers 13 residues. Trimming cost V 10 bases and J 6 bases; bases outside gene matches: 8. The DNA of the CDR3 is TGTGCCACACAGGGGGGGTGGGGTCAGCCCCAGCATTTT. Encoded protein: CATQGGWGQPQHF.

The rearrangement joins TRBV12-3 or TRBV12-4 to TRBJ2-5; 11 bases line up with TRBD2. V trimming: 2 bases; J trimming: 4 bases; junction bases outside the gene matches: 3. The CDR3 length is 15 residues. As DNA, the CDR3 is TGTGCCAGCAGTTTAAAAACTAGCGGGAGAGAGACCCAGTACTTC. The encoded protein is CASSLKTSGRETQYF.

The chain carries TRBV7-9 and TRBJ1-2; D gene uncertain. The length of the CDR3 is 13 residues. The V gene's germline CDR1 is SEHNR and CDR2 FQNEAQ (reference sequence). The ends were cut back, 4 bases at V and 8 bases at J, with 14 bases in the middle. The CDR3 sequence: CASSSGAAAGYTF. Here the CDR3 DNA reads TGTGCCAGCAGCTCCGGAGCGGCGGCGGGCTACACCTTC. The full variable domain, completed using reference TRBV7-9 and TRBJ1-2, is DTGVSQNPRHKITKRGQNVTFRCDPISEHNRLYWYRQTLGQGPEFLTYFQNEAQLEKSRLLSDRFSAERPKGSFSTLEIQRTEQGDSAMYLCASSSGAAAGYTFGSGTRLTVV.

The table lists this clonotype with many counts. The chain carries TRBV24-1 and TRBJ2-3, with 7 bases lining up with TRBD2. V shed 5 bases, J shed 5 bases, and the junction held 21 bases outside the gene matches. Germline CDR1 and CDR2: KGHDR and SFDVKD. The CDR3 totals 19 residues. The CDR3 region has the DNA TGTGCCACCAGTGGGGTTACTAGGGACTATAGCGGTAGGGGAGATACGCAGTATTTT. Residues: CATSGVTRDYSGRGDTQYF.